These T cell receptor beta chains were read from a single sample in a study of cytomegalovirus exposure and HLA in healthy donors. Sequencing was performed with immunoSEQ multiplex PCR; in TCRdb, only in-frame clones are kept and a portion is missing. The repertoire consists of more than 95,000 clones, with 75% occurring once and the leading ten covering 1% to 1.5%. The specimen sequenced was PBMCs. These receptors were collected from a man aged 40-49 years in good health and CMV-seronegative. Both conserved end residues are part of each CDR3. The order of the fields is V gene, CDR3 protein.

TRBV6-5 | CASSYSEVTSYEQYF
TRBV4-3 | CASSPDRFGSPLHF
TRBV2 | CASSDTGGSEQYF
TRBV30 | CASVRGPSGNTIYF
TRBV10-3 | CAIRGTSGRNTGELFF
TRBV19 | CASSAAASYEQYF
TRBV7-3 | CASSPQARLAGGNPGNIQYF
TRBV27 | CASSLTAGTSYEQYF
TRBV11-2 | CASSLGTSGNYEQYF
TRBV10-3 | CATRGGEGSNEKLFF
TRBV25-1 | CASSEYQSSGTYNEQFF
TRBV30 | CAWRSLAGGSYEQYF
TRBV5-6 | CASSWPPGAGGEQYF